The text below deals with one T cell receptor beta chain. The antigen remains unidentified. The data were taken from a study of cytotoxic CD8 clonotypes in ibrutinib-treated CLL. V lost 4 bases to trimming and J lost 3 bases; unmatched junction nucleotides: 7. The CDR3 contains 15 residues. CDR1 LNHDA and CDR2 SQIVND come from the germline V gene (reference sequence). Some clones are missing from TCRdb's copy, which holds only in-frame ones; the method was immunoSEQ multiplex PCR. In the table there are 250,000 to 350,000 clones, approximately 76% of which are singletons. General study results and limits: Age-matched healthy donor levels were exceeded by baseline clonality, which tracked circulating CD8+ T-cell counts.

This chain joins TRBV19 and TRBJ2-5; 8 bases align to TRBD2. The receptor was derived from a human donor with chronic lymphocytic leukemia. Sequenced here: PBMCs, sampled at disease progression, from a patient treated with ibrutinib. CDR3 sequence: CASSTTSGYEETQYF. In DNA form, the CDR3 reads TGTGCCAGTAGTACCACTAGCGGATACGAAGAGACCCAGTACTTC.